The TCR beta chain described here comes from a study of regulatory T cells in long-lasting Graves disease. General study results and limits: Persistent Graves' patients showed a TCR diversity that was lower than that of newly diagnosed ones.

Arm-PCR with iRepertoire HTBI primers amplified the CDR3 regions for these TCR beta libraries. TCRdb passed the multiplex PCR reads through MiXCR, listing each CDR3 protein once. The table has almost 350,000 distinct CDR3 sequences, around 20% seen once. On this clonotype: Its antigen is unknown.

As for time point: persistent/refractory GD, antithyroid drugs over 5 years with positive TRAb. Following extraction of RNA from PBMCs, that RNA was used to make the TCR library. The specimen was peripheral blood mononuclear cells (PBMCs), collected when the disease was refractory, from a patient treated with antithyroid drugs. This TCR was recovered from a female donor with Graves disease.

As DNA, the CDR3 is TGTGCCAGCAGTGAGGGCCAATGGCAGCAGTACTTC. Translating it yields CASSEGQWQQYF. This sequence joins TRBV25-1 and TRBJ2-7; D is uncertain. Germline V gene lookup returns CDR1 MGHDK and CDR2 SYGVNS. V lost 3 bases and J 8 bases, leaving 11 bases between the germline ends. This CDR3 comprises 12 residues.